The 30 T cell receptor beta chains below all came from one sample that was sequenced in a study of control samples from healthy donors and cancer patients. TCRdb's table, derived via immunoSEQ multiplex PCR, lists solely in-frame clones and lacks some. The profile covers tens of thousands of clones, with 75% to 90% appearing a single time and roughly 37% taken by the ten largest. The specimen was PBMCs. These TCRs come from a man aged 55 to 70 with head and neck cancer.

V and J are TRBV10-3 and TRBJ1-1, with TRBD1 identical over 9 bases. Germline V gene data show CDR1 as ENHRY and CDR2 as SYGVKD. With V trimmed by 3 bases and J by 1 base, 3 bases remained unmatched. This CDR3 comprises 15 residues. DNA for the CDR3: TGTGCCATCAGTGAAGAGGACAGGGGGAACACTGAAGCTTTCTTT. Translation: CAISEEDRGNTEAFF.

The CDR3 DNA sequence: TGTGCCAGCAGCCCTGCCGAGACAGGGGGCACCTACGAGCAGTACTTC. Its protein product is CASSPAETGGTYEQYF. V usage is TRBV3-1 (or the pseudogene TRBV3-2) and J usage is TRBJ2-7, with 10 bases aligning to TRBD1. Germline V gene lookup returns CDR1 LGHDT and CDR2 YNNKEL (reference sequence). The CDR3 totals 16 residues. J gave up 2 bases and V 4 bases, and 8 bases lay outside the gene matches.

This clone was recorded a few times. For the CDR3, the DNA is TGTGCCAGCGCCGACAGGGGGAACACTGAAGCTTTCTTT. It codes for CASADRGNTEAFF. The chain combines TRBV2 with TRBJ1-1; 8 bases fit TRBD1. The junction had 3 bases not matched to a gene; V was cut back by 8 bases and J by 1 base. CDR3 length equals 13 residues. The germline CDR1 and CDR2 sequences are SNHLY and FYNNEI.

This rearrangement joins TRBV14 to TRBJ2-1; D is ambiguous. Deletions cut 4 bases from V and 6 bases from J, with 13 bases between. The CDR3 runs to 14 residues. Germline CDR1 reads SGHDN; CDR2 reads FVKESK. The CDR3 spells CASSPLAVVNEQFF. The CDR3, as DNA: TGTGCCAGCAGCCCCCTGGCGGTAGTCAATGAGCAGTTCTTC.

The CDR3, as DNA: TGTGCCAGCAGCCAATCCGGCGGGAGTGGGACCAAAAACATTCAGTACTTC. Translation gives CASSQSGGSGTKNIQYF. This chain joins TRBV16 and TRBJ2-4, with 7 bases aligning to TRBD2. CDR3 length: 17 residues. Germline V lookup: CDR1 KGHSY, CDR2 FQNENV. The trim removed 0 bases at V and 2 bases at J, leaving 7 bases unmatched.

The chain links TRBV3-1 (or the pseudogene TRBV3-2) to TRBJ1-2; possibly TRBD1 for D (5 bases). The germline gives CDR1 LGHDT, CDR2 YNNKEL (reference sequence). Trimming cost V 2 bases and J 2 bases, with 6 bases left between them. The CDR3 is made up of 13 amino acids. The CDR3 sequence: CASSQRQNYGYTF. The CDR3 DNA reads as TGTGCCAGCAGCCAACGACAGAACTATGGCTACACCTTC.

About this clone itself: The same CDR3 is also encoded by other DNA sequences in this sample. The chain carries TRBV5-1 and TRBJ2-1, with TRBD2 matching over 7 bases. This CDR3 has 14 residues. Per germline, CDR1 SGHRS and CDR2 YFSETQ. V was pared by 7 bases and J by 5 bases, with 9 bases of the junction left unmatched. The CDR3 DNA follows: TGCGCCAGCCGACTGGCCGGGAGGAACAATGAGCAGTTCTTC. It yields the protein CASRLAGRNNEQFF.

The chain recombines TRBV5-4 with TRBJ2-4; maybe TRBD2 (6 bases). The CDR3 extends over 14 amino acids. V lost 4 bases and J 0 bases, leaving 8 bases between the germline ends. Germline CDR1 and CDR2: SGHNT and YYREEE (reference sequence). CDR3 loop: CASSEGLAKNIQYF. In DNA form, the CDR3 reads TGTGCCAGCAGCGAGGGACTAGCCAAAAACATTCAGTACTTC.

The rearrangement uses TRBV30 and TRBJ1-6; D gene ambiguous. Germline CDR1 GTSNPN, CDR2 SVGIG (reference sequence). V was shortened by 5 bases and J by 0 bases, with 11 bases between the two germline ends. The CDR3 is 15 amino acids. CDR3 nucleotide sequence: TGTGCCTGGTCTATCGGTAGCTCCTATAATTCACCCCTCCACTTT. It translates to CAWSIGSSYNSPLHF.

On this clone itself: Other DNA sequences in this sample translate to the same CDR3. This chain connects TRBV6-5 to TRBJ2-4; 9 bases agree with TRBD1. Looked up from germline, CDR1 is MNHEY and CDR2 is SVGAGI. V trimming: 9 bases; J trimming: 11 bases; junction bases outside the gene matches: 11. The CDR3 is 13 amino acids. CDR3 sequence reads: CASRTGTGRFQYF. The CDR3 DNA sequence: TGTGCCAGTAGGACCGGGACAGGGAGATTTCAGTACTTC.

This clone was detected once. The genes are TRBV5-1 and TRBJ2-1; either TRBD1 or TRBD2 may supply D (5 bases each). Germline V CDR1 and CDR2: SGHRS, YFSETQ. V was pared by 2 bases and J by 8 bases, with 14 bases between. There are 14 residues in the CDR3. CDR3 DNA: TGCGCCAGCAGCTTAGCAAAGGGGAGCGATGAGCAGTTCTTC. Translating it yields CASSLAKGSDEQFF.

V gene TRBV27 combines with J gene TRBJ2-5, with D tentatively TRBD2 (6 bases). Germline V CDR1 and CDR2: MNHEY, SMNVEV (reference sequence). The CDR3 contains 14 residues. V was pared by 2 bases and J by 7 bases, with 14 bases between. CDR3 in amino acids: CASSLAGYGGTQYF. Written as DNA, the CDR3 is TGTGCCAGCAGTTTAGCAGGGTACGGGGGGACCCAGTACTTC.

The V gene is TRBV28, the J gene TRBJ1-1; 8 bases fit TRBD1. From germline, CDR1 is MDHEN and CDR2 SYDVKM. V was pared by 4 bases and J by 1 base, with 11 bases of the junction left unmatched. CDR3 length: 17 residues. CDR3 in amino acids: CASSYLGRGTGNTEAFF. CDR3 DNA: TGTGCCAGCAGTTACCTGGGGCGGGGGACAGGGAACACTGAAGCTTTCTTT.

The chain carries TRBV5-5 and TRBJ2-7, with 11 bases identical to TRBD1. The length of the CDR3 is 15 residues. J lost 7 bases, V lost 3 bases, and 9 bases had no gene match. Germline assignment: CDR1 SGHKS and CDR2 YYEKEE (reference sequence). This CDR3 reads CASSSPDRGLWEQYF. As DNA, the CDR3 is TGTGCCAGCAGCTCGCCGGACAGGGGGCTATGGGAGCAGTACTTC.

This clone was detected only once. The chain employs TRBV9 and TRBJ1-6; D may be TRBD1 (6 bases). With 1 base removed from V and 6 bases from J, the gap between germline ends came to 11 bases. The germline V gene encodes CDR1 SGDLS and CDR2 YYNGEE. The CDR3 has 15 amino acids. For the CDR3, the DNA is TGTGCCAGCAGCGTATCCGACAGGTTTAATTCACCCCTCCACTTT. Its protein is CASSVSDRFNSPLHF.

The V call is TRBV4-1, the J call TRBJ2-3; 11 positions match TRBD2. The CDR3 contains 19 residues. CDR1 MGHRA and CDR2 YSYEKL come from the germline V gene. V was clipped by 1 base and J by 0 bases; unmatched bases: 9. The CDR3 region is CASSQGRLAGWESTDTQYF. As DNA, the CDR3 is TGCGCCAGCAGCCAAGGGCGACTAGCGGGATGGGAAAGCACAGATACGCAGTATTTT.

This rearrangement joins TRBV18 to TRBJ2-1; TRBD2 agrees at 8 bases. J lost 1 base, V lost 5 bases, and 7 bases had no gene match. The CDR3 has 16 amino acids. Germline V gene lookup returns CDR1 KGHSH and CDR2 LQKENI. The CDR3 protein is CASSTTLAGSYNEQFF. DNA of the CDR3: TGTGCCAGCTCAACGACCCTAGCGGGTTCCTACAATGAGCAGTTCTTC.

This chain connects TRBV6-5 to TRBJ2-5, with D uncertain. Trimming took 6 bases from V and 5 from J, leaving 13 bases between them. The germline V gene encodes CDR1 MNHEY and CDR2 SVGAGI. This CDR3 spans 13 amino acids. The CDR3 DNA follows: TGTGCCAGCAGCCTTGGGATTCGGGAGACCCAGTACTTC. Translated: CASSLGIRETQYF.

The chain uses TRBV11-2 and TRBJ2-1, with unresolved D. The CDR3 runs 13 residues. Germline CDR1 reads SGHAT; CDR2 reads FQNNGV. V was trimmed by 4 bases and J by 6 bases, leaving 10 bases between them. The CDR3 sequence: CASSSPGGNEQFF. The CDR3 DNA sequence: TGTGCCAGCAGCTCTCCGGGCGGCAATGAGCAGTTCTTC.

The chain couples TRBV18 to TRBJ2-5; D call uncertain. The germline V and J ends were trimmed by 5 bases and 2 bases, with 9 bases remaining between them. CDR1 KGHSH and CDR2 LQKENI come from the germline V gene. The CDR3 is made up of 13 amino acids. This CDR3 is CASSGSQQETQYF. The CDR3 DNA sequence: TGTGCCAGCTCAGGGTCCCAGCAAGAGACCCAGTACTTC.

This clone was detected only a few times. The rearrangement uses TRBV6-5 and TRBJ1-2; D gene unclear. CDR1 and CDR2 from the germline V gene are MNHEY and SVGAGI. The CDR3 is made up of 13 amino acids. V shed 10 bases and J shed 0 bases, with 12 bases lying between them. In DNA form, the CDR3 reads TGTGCCATCCAGTCTAGAGCTAACTATGGCTACACCTTC. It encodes CAIQSRANYGYTF.

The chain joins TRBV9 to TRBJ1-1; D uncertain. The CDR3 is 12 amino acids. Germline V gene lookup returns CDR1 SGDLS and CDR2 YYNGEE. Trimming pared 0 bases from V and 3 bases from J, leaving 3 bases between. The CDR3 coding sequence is TGTGCCAGCAGCGTAGCGGACACTGAAGCTTTCTTT. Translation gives CASSVADTEAFF.

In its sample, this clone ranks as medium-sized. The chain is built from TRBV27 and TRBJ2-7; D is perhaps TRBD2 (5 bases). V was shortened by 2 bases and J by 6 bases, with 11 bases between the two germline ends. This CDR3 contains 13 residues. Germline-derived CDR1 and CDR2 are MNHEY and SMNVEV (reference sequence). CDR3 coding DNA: TGTGCCAGCAGTTTAGAGGGATCGCTCGAGCAGTACTTC. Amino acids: CASSLEGSLEQYF.

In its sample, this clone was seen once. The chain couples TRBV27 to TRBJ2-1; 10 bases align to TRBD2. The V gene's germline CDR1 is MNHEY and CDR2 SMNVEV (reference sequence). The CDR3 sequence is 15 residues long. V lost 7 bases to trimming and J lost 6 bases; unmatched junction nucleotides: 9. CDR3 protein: CASTSGLADSNEQFF. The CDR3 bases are TGTGCCAGCACCTCCGGACTAGCGGACTCCAATGAGCAGTTCTTC.

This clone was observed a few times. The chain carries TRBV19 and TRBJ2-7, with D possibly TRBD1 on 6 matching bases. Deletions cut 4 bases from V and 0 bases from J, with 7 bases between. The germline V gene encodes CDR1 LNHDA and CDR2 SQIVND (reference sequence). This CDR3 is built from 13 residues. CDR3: CASSRTVSYEQYF. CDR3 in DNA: TGTGCCAGTAGTAGGACAGTCTCCTACGAGCAGTACTTC.

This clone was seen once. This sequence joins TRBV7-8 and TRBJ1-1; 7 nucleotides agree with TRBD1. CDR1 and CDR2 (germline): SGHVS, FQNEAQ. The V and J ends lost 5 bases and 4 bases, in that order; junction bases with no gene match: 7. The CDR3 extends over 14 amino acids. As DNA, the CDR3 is TGTGCCAGCAGCCGGACTACAGGGGCCACTGAAGCTTTCTTT. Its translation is CASSRTTGATEAFF.

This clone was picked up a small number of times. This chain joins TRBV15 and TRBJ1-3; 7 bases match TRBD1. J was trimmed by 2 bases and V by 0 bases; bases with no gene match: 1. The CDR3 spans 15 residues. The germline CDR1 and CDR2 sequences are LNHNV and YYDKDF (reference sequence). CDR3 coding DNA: TGTGCCACCAGCAGAGAAACAGGGGCTGGAAACACCATATATTTT. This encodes CATSRETGAGNTIYF. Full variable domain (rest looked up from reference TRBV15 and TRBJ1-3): DAMVIQNPRYQVTQFGKPVTLSCSQTLNHNVMYWYQQKSSQAPKLLFHYYDKDFNNEADTPDNFQSRRPNTSFCFLDIRSPGLGDTAMYLCATSRETGAGNTIYFGEGSWLTVV.

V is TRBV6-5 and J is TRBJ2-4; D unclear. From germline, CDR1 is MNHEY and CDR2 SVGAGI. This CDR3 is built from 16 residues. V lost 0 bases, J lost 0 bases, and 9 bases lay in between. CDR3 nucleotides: TGTGCCAGCAGTTACTCTCAGGCCCTAGCCAAAAACATTCAGTACTTC. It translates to CASSYSQALAKNIQYF.

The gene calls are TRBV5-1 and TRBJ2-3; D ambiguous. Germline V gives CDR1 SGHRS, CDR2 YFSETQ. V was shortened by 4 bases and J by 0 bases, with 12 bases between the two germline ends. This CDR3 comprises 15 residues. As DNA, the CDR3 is TGCGCCAGCAGCCTGACTCCTCCTAGCACAGATACGCAGTATTTT. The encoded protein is CASSLTPPSTDTQYF. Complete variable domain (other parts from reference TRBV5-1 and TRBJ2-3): KAGVTQTPRYLIKTRGQQVTLSCSPISGHRSVSWYQQTPGQGLQFLFEYFSETQRNKGNFPGRFSGRQFSNSRSEMNVSTLELGDSALYLCASSLTPPSTDTQYFGPGTRLTVL.

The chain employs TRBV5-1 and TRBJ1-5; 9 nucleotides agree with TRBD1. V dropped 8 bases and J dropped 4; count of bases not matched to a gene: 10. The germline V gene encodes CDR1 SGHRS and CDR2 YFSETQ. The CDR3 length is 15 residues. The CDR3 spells CASLIPTGGNQPQHF. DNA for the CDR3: TGCGCCAGTCTTATTCCGACAGGGGGTAATCAGCCCCAGCATTTT.